The entry that follows covers one TCR beta chain sequence. This clone has a single count. Its antigen is not yet known. Base-call qualities are not available, and no considerably larger clone is one nucleotide away. The data were taken from a study of blood T cell repertoires in COVID-19 (dated by TCRdb to between 2020 and 2021). About the full investigation: Collaborator samples came from the United States, Italy and Spain and covered acute and convalescent phases of COVID-19. The material from the prospective study consisted of cDNA or gDNA derived from T cells, B-cell-depleted T cells, or PBMCs. Deeply sampled blood TCRbeta repertoires from subjects exposed to, actively infected with, or recovered from COVID-19 were included in the dataset. A freely available public database, intended as a resource for researchers studying the immune response to SARS-CoV-2, is where the repertoires were released. The samples were drawn from the first 160 participants of the ongoing ImmuneRACE study and from over 950 subjects provided by 6 global collaborators. The sample metadata nearly always contained a de-identified subject ID, COVID-19 status, age in years and sex. HLA class I and class II types, where available, came from metadata supplied by the sample provider rather than from assay-based typing.

Study-wide conclusions, independent of this receptor: The quantity of clinical and demographic metadata differed by source and by participant and was supplied without curation.

TCRbeta CDR3 regions were amplified from genomic DNA using the immunoSEQ Assay, a bias-controlled multiplex PCR. The authors' analysis ran thus. Within the assay, amplification of reference gene primers was used to estimate how many nucleated cells each sample contained. To quantify the absolute abundance of each unique TCRbeta CDR3 rearrangement, sequence reads were collapsed and filtered. For each sample, productive Simpson clonality was calculated as the square root of Simpson's diversity index across productive rearrangements. TCRdb took this table from immuneACCESS and kept in-frame rearrangements with V and J called. Such tables lack part of the clones; where checked against another copy, unresolved V genes explain under half of the gap, and the rest is unexplained. V, J and clone size are those of that table, while D and trimming were read from the DNA. The sample has over 150,000 clones on record, 80% to 90% of them singletons. The biggest ten clones account for under 2% of the sample.

Another Seattle source contributed samples from volunteer blood donors who had recovered from COVID-19. The collaborating institutions used their own protocols to collect whole blood in K2EDTA tubes. For TCRbeta analysis, collaborators shipped samples as frozen whole blood, isolated PBMCs, or DNA extracted from either of those sample types. CDR1 and CDR2 are drawn from the germline V gene (reference sequence): WNHNN, SYGVQD. Inclusive of the bounding cysteine and phenylalanine, the CDR3 is 16 residues long. Kept here is only the CDR3 DNA, which spans 48 bases and is read in frame from base 1. Compared with germline, V lacks 3 bases and J lacks 2 bases; bases without a gene match: 4.

This TCR was recovered from a man between 18 and 29 years old who had recovered from COVID-19. This chain joins TRBV10-1 to TRBJ2-3, with TRBD2 identical over 11 junction bases. What was sequenced was peripheral blood. The DNA sequence follows: TGCGCCAGCAGTGAAGAACTAGCGGGGGTCACAGATACGCAGTATTTT. Translated, it reads CASSEELAGVTDTQYF.